This record concerns one T cell receptor (beta chain) sequence. V was trimmed by 1 base and J by 5 bases, leaving 2 bases between them. The CDR3 loop spans 11 amino acids. Sequencing used immunoSEQ multiplex PCR; TCRdb keeps in-frame clones, though not all of them. The sample lists 68,000 or so clones; just over 90% were seen once. The sequencing sample was made of PBMCs. This chain joins TRBV12-3 or TRBV12-4 and TRBJ2-5; no definite D call. The source is a middle-aged man with rheumatoid arthritis. In DNA, the CDR3 is TGTGCCAGCAGTTTAGTGGAGACCCAGTACTTC. Translated, it gives CASSLVETQYF.